The 17 T cell receptor beta chains below were found in one sample sequenced in a study of Tregs in tolerant kidney transplant recipients. Clones were read by immunoSEQ multiplex PCR, and TCRdb kept only the in-frame ones, dropping some. This repertoire includes approximately 35,000 clones. Source: CD8+ T cells from blood, taken before the transplant. Source of these receptors: a human donor who received a combined kidney and bone marrow transplant.

On this clone itself: Coverage ceases 3 residues before the CDR3 finishes, and the germline J gene fills in the end. This chain uses TRBV7-8 with TRBJ1-5; TRBD1 is a possible D gene (6 bases). The V end was cut by 2 bases, the J end by 5 bases, with 10 bases between. Per germline, CDR1 SGHVS and CDR2 FQNEAQ. The CDR3 has 14 residues. The sequenced CDR3 bases are TGTGCCAGCAGCTTATCCTCAGGGGATCAGCCC. Its protein is CASSLSSGDQP. The full CDR3 is CASSLSSGDQPQHF.

In regard to this clone: Read coverage stops 3 residues before the CDR3 terminus; the germline J gene supplies the remainder. This sequence joins TRBV7-9 and TRBJ2-1, with D perhaps TRBD1 (6 bases). The CDR3 extends over 13 amino acids. V lost 5 bases and J 9 bases, leaving 14 bases between the germline ends. Germline-derived CDR1 and CDR2 are SEHNR and FQNEAQ (reference sequence). This CDR3 reads CASSPTGVGEQFF. The CDR3 DNA, read in part, is TGTGCCAGCAGCCCGACAGGTGTAGGTGAG.

A word on this clone: The CDR3 goes on 3 residues after the read ends, and that part is filled in from the germline J gene. This sequence joins TRBV13 and TRBJ1-2; 8 bases match TRBD1. CDR1 is PRHDT and CDR2 is FYEKMQ in the germline V gene (reference sequence). This CDR3 has 14 residues. CDR3: CASSLGQGARGYTF. The DNA read from the CDR3 is TGTGCCAGCAGCTTAGGGCAGGGGGCTCGGGGC.

The CDR3 is CASIGQNTRYGYTF. The part of the CDR3 DNA that was read is TGTGCCAGCATCGGACAGAATACCCGCTATGGC. V and J are TRBV2 and TRBJ1-2, with D perhaps TRBD1 (6 bases). The CDR3 goes on 3 residues after the read ends, and that part is filled in from the germline J gene. The CDR3 has 14 amino acids. Per the germline V gene, CDR1 is SNHLY and CDR2 is FYNNEI. Between the trimmed V and J ends, which lost 7 bases and 4 bases, there was a span of 16 bases.

Points on this clone: Read sequence stops 3 residues before the CDR3 end, and the germline J gene provides the missing end. V is TRBV19 and J is TRBJ1-3; a possible D gene is TRBD1 (5 bases). The CDR3 consists of 11 residues. Trimming removed 6 bases at V and 8 bases at J, with 8 bases between. Germline V lookup: CDR1 LNHDA, CDR2 SQIVND (reference sequence). CDR3 in amino acids: CASSGGDTIYF. The CDR3 DNA, read in part, is TGTGCCAGTAGCGGGGGAGACACC.

Turning to this clone: From the germline J gene comes the end of the CDR3, since the read stops 3 residues before it. V gene TRBV29-1 combines with J gene TRBJ1-2; the match to TRBD1 covers 7 bases. The V gene end was trimmed by 3 bases and the J gene end by 4 bases; junction bases not matched to a gene: 8. Germline-derived CDR1 and CDR2 are SQVTM and ANQGSEA. CDR3 length: 14 amino acids. The DNA read from the CDR3 is TGCAGCGTTGAGGGCACAGGGGCATCCTATGGC. Translated, it gives CSVEGTGASYG. The full CDR3 protein is CSVEGTGASYGYTF.

Comment on this clone: Read coverage stops 3 residues before the CDR3 terminus; the germline J gene supplies the remainder. J is TRBJ2-3 and V is TRBV7-6, with 8 positions matching TRBD2. The CDR3 totals 18 residues. V shed 4 bases, J shed 3 bases, and the junction held 15 bases outside the gene matches. Germline values: CDR1 SGHVS, CDR2 FNYEAQ. The CDR3 loop reads CASSSPSGAGEQTDTQYF. CDR3 DNA, as far as it was read: TGTGCCAGCAGCTCCCCGTCGGGAGCGGGGGAACAAACAGATACG.

Comments on this clone: The read stops 3 residues short of the end of the CDR3; the missing end is completed from the germline J gene. V and J are TRBV19 and TRBJ1-6; 7 positions match TRBD1. The CDR3 has 17 residues. CDR1 and CDR2 from the germline V gene are LNHDA and SQIVND (reference sequence). V shed 3 bases, J shed 1 base, and the junction held 6 bases outside the gene matches. CDR3 sequence reads: CASSILQGPSYNSPLHF. CDR3 bases read: TGTGCCAGTAGTATCCTACAGGGGCCATCCTATAATTCACCC.

A word on this clone: The CDR3 end lies 3 residues beyond the end of the read and is filled in from the germline J gene. This chain links TRBV19 with TRBJ2-2, with 7 bases lining up with TRBD1. In germline, CDR1 is LNHDA, CDR2 SQIVND (reference sequence). The CDR3 is made up of 13 amino acids. Trimming cost V 3 bases and J 7 bases; bases outside gene matches: 2. The CDR3 DNA, read in part, is TGTGCCAGTAGTATGAGGGGGCTCGGGGAG. Translated: CASSMRGLGE. The entire CDR3 reads CASSMRGLGELFF.

Remarks on this clone: The CDR3 end lies 3 residues beyond the end of the read and is filled in from the germline J gene. This chain connects TRBV19 to TRBJ2-1; 12 bases align to TRBD2. The CDR3 has 15 residues. Germline CDR1 reads LNHDA; CDR2 reads SQIVND (reference sequence). V lost 6 bases to trimming and J lost 5 bases; unmatched junction nucleotides: 5. The sequenced CDR3 bases are TGTGCCAGTAGCCTGACTAGCGGGAGCCACAATGAG. As protein: CASSLTSGSHNE. The entire CDR3 is CASSLTSGSHNEQFF.

With respect to this clone: The read halts 3 residues ahead of the CDR3 end, with the missing end drawn from the germline J gene. V and J are TRBV19 and TRBJ1-1; TRBD1 is a possible D gene (6 bases). The germline V gene encodes CDR1 LNHDA and CDR2 SQIVND (reference sequence). Trimming stripped 2 bases from V and 6 bases from J, with 19 bases between. The CDR3 consists of 16 residues. CDR3 sequence: CASSIPGVVGGSEAFF. CDR3 DNA, as far as it was read: TGTGCCAGTAGTATACCAGGGGTAGTTGGAGGTTCTGAA.

In regard to this clone: The CDR3 is cut off 3 residues early in the read; its end comes from the germline J gene. V usage is TRBV7-2 and J usage is TRBJ2-7; perhaps TRBD2 as D (7 bases). Germline CDR1 and CDR2: SGHTA and FQGNSA. The CDR3 runs to 15 residues. V was trimmed by 1 base and J by 1 base, leaving 11 bases between them. The CDR3 bases that were read are TGTGCCAGCAGCTTAGTAGGGGGGGAATCCTACGAG. It is translated as CASSLVGGESYE. The whole CDR3 sequence is CASSLVGGESYEQYF.

With respect to this clone: The sequenced fragment ends 3 residues before the CDR3 boundary, so the rest is inferred from the germline J gene. The chain joins TRBV14 to TRBJ1-1; TRBD1 agrees at 8 bases. V gave up 1 base and J gave up 1 base; unmatched junction bases: 8. Germline loops: CDR1 SGHDN, CDR2 FVKESK. There are 17 residues in the CDR3. The part of the CDR3 DNA that was read is TGTGCCAGCAGCCAAGCTCACCTCGGACAGGGGAACACTGAA. Translating it yields CASSQAHLGQGNTE. The complete CDR3 reads CASSQAHLGQGNTEAFF.

As to this clone: Other DNA sequences within the sample encode an identical CDR3. This chain's CDR3 is CASSSQNQETQYF. CDR3 DNA, as far as it was read: TGTGCCAGCAGCTCGCAGAACCAAGAGACC. This chain uses TRBV7-9 with TRBJ2-5, with unresolved D. The read comes to an end 3 residues before the CDR3 does, leaving the germline J gene to fill in the end. Germline loops: CDR1 SEHNR, CDR2 FQNEAQ (reference sequence). CDR3 length: 13 amino acids. Trimming stripped 4 bases from V and 0 bases from J, with 6 bases between. The full variable domain, in which reference TRBV7-9 and TRBJ2-5 provide the parts outside the CDR3, is DTGVSQNPRHKITKRGQNVTFRCDPISEHNRLYWYRQTLGQGPEFLTYFQNEAQLEKSRLLSDRFSAERPKGSFSTLEIQRTEQGDSAMYLCASSSQNQETQYFGPGTRLLVL.

As regards this clone: Read sequence stops 3 residues before the CDR3 end, and the germline J gene provides the missing end. The chain couples TRBV19 to TRBJ2-3; 7 bases line up with TRBD1. Per the germline V gene, CDR1 is LNHDA and CDR2 is SQIVND (reference sequence). This CDR3 has 15 residues. With 5 bases clipped from V and 5 bases from J, the junction kept 10 bases outside the gene matches. The CDR3 bases that were read are TGTGCCAGTAGTGCCGACGGGACAGTTATAGATACG. Translated, it gives CASSADGTVIDT. The whole CDR3 is CASSADGTVIDTQYF.

About this clone itself: The read ends 3 residues before the CDR3 terminus; that terminus is restored from the germline J gene. The chain joins TRBV29-1 to TRBJ2-5; TRBD2 aligns across 7 bases. This CDR3 is built from 14 residues. In germline, CDR1 is SQVTM, CDR2 ANQGSEA. Trimming removed 7 bases from V and 3 bases from J; junction bases left unmatched: 11. CDR3 protein: CSAERTLAEETQYF. Partial CDR3 DNA: TGCAGCGCCGAACGGACTCTAGCGGAAGAGACC. Filled out from reference TRBV29-1 and TRBJ2-5, the complete variable domain reads SAVISQKPSRDICQRGTSLTIQCQVDSQVTMMFWYRQQPGQSLTLIATANQGSEATYESGFVIDKFPISRPNLTFSTLTVSNMSPEDSSIYLCSAERTLAEETQYFGPGTRLLVL.

Notes on this clone: With the read ending 3 residues before the CDR3 end, the germline J gene is used to fill in that end. The chain is built from TRBV6-2 or TRBV6-3 and TRBJ2-2, with a possible D match to TRBD2 (5 bases). The V gene's germline CDR1 is MNHEY and CDR2 SVGEGT. The CDR3 is 15 amino acids. V lost 6 bases, J lost 6 bases, and 17 bases lay in between. The CDR3 sequence is CASRYHAGTAGELFF. The DNA read from the CDR3 is TGTGCCAGCAGATACCACGCGGGTACCGCCGGGGAG.